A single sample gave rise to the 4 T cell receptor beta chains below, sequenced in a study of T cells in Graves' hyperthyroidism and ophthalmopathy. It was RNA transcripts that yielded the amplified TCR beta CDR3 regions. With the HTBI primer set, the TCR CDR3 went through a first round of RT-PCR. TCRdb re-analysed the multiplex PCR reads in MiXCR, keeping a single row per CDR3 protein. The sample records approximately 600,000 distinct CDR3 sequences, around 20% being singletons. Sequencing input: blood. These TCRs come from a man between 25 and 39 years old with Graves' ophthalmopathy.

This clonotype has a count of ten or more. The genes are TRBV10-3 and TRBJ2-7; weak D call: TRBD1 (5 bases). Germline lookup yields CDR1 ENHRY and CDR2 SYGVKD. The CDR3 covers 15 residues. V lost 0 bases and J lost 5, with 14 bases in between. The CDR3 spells CAISESSAGRNEQYF. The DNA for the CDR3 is TGTGCCATCAGTGAGTCAAGCGCAGGGCGGAACGAGCAGTACTTC.

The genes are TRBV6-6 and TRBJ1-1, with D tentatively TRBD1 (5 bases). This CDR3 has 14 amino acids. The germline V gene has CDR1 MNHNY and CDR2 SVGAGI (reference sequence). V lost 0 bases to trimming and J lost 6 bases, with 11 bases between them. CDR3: CASSYSGRDPEAFF. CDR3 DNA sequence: TGTGCCAGCAGTTACTCGGGCAGGGATCCTGAAGCTTTCTTT.

The CDR3 coding sequence is TGCAGTGCTATCACTGATGGGGTGCGGACTGAAGCTTTCTTT. Translated: CSAITDGVRTEAFF. The genes are TRBV20-1 and TRBJ1-1; D uncertain. This CDR3 has 14 amino acids. In germline, CDR1 is DFQATT, CDR2 SNEGSKA (reference sequence). Trimming took off 4 bases at V and 5 bases at J, with 17 bases between the two ends.

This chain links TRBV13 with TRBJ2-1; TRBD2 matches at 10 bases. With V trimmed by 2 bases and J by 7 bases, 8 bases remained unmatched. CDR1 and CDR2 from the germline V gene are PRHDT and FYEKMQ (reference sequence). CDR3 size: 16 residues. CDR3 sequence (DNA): TGTGCCAGCAGCTTACGTGCTAGCGGGAGCAGAAATGAGCAGTTCTTC. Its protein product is CASSLRASGSRNEQFF.